This is a list of T cell receptor beta chains from one sample in a study of cytomegalovirus exposure and HLA in healthy donors. The method was immunoSEQ multiplex PCR; TCRdb's version includes in-frame clones alone and lacks a portion of them. The sample holds about 140,000 clones, nearly 10% seen once. Material: PBMCs. The receptors here all came from a man in his fifties in good health and CMV-seronegative. Each CDR3 is given with its conserved first and last residue. The D gene is left open where the match is weak. Only some rows state a clone size, as once, few, many or a class for expanded clones.

d_gene: -; j_gene: TRBJ2-1; v_gene: TRBV10-1; abundance: few; CDR3nt: TGCGCCAGCAGTGAGGGGGCAGGGCATAATGAGCAGTTCTTC; CDR3aa: CASSEGAGHNEQFF
d_gene: TRBD1; j_gene: TRBJ2-5; v_gene: TRBV2; abundance: few; CDR3nt: TGTGCCAGCAGTGATTGGGGACAGGGGCAAGAGACCCAGTACTTC; CDR3aa: CASSDWGQGQETQYF
d_gene: -; j_gene: TRBJ2-3; v_gene: TRBV7-3; abundance: few; CDR3nt: TGTGCCAGCAGCTTAAGCGGTCGCGGCGGCACAGATACGCAGTATTTT; CDR3aa: CASSLSGRGGTDTQYF
d_gene: TRBD1; j_gene: TRBJ1-2; v_gene: TRBV27; abundance: -; CDR3nt: TGTGCCAGCAGTCTCCGCCGGGACAGGGGGGTGAGCTACACCTTC; CDR3aa: CASSLRRDRGVSYTF
d_gene: TRBD1; j_gene: TRBJ2-3; v_gene: TRBV2; abundance: few; CDR3nt: TGTGCCAGCAGCCACAGGGGGCCCACAGATACGCAGTATTTT; CDR3aa: CASSHRGPTDTQYF
d_gene: TRBD1; j_gene: TRBJ1-6; v_gene: TRBV5-1; abundance: few; CDR3nt: TGCGCCAGCAGCTCGACAGGGGAACGATCACCCCTCCACTTT; CDR3aa: CASSSTGERSPLHF
d_gene: TRBD1; j_gene: TRBJ2-2; v_gene: TRBV4-2; abundance: -; CDR3nt: TGTGCCAGCAGCCGCCTCCGGGGGGACAGGGTCCACGGGGAGCTGTTTTTT; CDR3aa: CASSRLRGDRVHGELFF
d_gene: TRBD1; j_gene: TRBJ2-1; v_gene: TRBV2; abundance: few; CDR3nt: TGTGCCAGCAGTGTGACAGGGCCAAAGCAGTTCTTC; CDR3aa: CASSVTGPKQFF
d_gene: TRBD2; j_gene: TRBJ2-3; v_gene: TRBV4-1; abundance: -; CDR3nt: TGCGCCAGCAGCCTTCGGGCTAGCGGGAGGGCCTATACAGATACGCAGTATTTT; CDR3aa: CASSLRASGRAYTDTQYF
d_gene: -; j_gene: TRBJ2-7; v_gene: TRBV28; abundance: -; CDR3nt: TGTGCCAGCAGGAAAGGTGGTGGGACAACCTACGAGCAGTACTTC; CDR3aa: CASRKGGGTTYEQYF
d_gene: -; j_gene: TRBJ2-1; v_gene: TRBV18; abundance: few; CDR3nt: TGTGCCAGCTCGCTAGGATCCCGTTGGCTAGACAATGAGCAGTTCTTC; CDR3aa: CASSLGSRWLDNEQFF
d_gene: -; j_gene: TRBJ1-1; v_gene: TRBV5-1; abundance: few; CDR3nt: TGCGCCAGCAGCTTGGGGGAGAGGGTGAACACTGAAGCTTTCTTT; CDR3aa: CASSLGERVNTEAFF
d_gene: TRBD1; j_gene: TRBJ1-6; v_gene: TRBV19; abundance: -; CDR3nt: TGTGCCAGTAGTGCCGGACAGGGGGCATCCTATAATTCACCCCTCCACTTT; CDR3aa: CASSAGQGASYNSPLHF
d_gene: TRBD1; j_gene: TRBJ2-7; v_gene: TRBV6-1; abundance: few; CDR3nt: TGTGCCAGCACTTTATGGACAGGCTCCTACGAGCAGTACTTC; CDR3aa: CASTLWTGSYEQYF
d_gene: TRBD2; j_gene: TRBJ2-1; v_gene: TRBV5-1; abundance: few; CDR3nt: TGCGCCAGCAGCTCAGCACCTAGCGGGAGCGCGGGCAATGAGCAGTTCTTC; CDR3aa: CASSSAPSGSAGNEQFF
d_gene: -; j_gene: TRBJ1-4; v_gene: TRBV6-1; abundance: -; CDR3nt: TGTGCCAGCAGTGAAGGGAGGTTATTTAATGAAAAACTGTTTTTT; CDR3aa: CASSEGRLFNEKLFF
d_gene: TRBD1; j_gene: TRBJ1-1; v_gene: TRBV6-4; abundance: few; CDR3nt: TGTGCCAGCAGTGACCCCCCTCTTTCAGGGGGCATGGCTGAAGCTTTCTTT; CDR3aa: CASSDPPLSGGMAEAFF
d_gene: TRBD2; j_gene: TRBJ2-1; v_gene: TRBV5-1; abundance: few; CDR3nt: TGCGCCAGCAGCCCGACTAGCGGGGGGGCTATCCATGAGCAGTTCTTC; CDR3aa: CASSPTSGGAIHEQFF
d_gene: TRBD2; j_gene: TRBJ2-1; v_gene: TRBV5-1; abundance: few; CDR3nt: TGCGCCAGCAGCCCACAACTAGCGGGAGGGCCTTTTGAGCAGTTCTTC; CDR3aa: CASSPQLAGGPFEQFF
d_gene: -; j_gene: TRBJ2-3; v_gene: TRBV6-1; abundance: few; CDR3nt: -; CDR3aa: CASSSSTGLADTQYF
d_gene: -; j_gene: TRBJ1-5; v_gene: TRBV30; abundance: few; CDR3nt: TGTGCCTGGAGCTTCAGGGGTACGGGCAATCAGCCCCAGCATTTT; CDR3aa: CAWSFRGTGNQPQHF
d_gene: TRBD2; j_gene: TRBJ2-5; v_gene: TRBV7-3; abundance: -; CDR3nt: TGTGCCAGCAGCCCTAGCGGGAGTCGACAAGAGACCCAGTACTTC; CDR3aa: CASSPSGSRQETQYF
d_gene: TRBD2; j_gene: TRBJ2-5; v_gene: TRBV29-1; abundance: few; CDR3nt: TGCAGCGTTGCTCTAGCGGGAGGAGGAGAGACCCAGTACTTC; CDR3aa: CSVALAGGGETQYF
d_gene: -; j_gene: TRBJ2-5; v_gene: TRBV7-9; abundance: -; CDR3nt: TGTGCCAGCAGCTTAGTGCGCGGAGGTGTGGAGACCCAGTACTTC; CDR3aa: CASSLVRGGVETQYF
d_gene: -; j_gene: TRBJ1-2; v_gene: TRBV6-5; abundance: -; CDR3nt: TGTGCCAGCAGTTACTCCTCCGTCTATGGCTACACCTTC; CDR3aa: CASSYSSVYGYTF
d_gene: TRBD2; j_gene: TRBJ2-3; v_gene: TRBV7-3; abundance: -; CDR3nt: TGTGCCAGCAGCGCCAGACTAGCGGGAGACACAGATACGCAGTATTTT; CDR3aa: CASSARLAGDTDTQYF